This T cell receptor (beta chain) appears in the sequencing data of a study of cytomegalovirus exposure and HLA in healthy donors. Findings and limits, study-wide: Researchers had no immune exposure information except CMV serostatus available. An apparent linkage of common viral pathogens to several of the most significant clusters emerged in a later analysis. Most TCR sequences showed up rarely, but some public TCRs showed up in many donors. On later analysis, the bulk of CMV-associated TCR beta chains appeared to be HLA-restricted.

A word on this clone: Its matching antigen is unknown.

CDR3 size: 12 residues. The V gene's germline CDR1 is SGHAT and CDR2 FQDESV (reference sequence). V was shortened by 5 bases and J by 8 bases, with 12 bases between the two germline ends. The PCR had 60 Vbeta and 13 Jbeta primers. Assay used: immunoSEQ multiplex PCR; TCRdb lists only in-frame clones, some missing. The profile shows around 60,000 clones, roughly 75% of them singletons. This sequence was found in a middle-aged woman in good health and CMV-seropositive. This chain connects TRBV11-1 to TRBJ1-1; D is unclear. The specimen sequenced was PBMCs. The CDR3 loop is CASSLWEKEAFF. The CDR3 nucleotides read TGTGCCAGCAGCCTTTGGGAGAAAGAAGCTTTCTTT.